This entry lists 5 T cell receptor beta chains sequenced from one sample in a study of technical replicates of blood from a handful of donors. Here immunoSEQ multiplex PCR was the method, and the copy in TCRdb shows in-frame clones only, minus some. The sample has tens of thousands of clones, approximately 88% seen once. The sequencing input was PBMCs. The receptor source for this set is a human donor in good health. Some clones in this sample may be carry-over from other donors' samples.

DNA of the CDR3: TGTGCCAGCAGACTAGAGCAGGACACCGGGGAGCTGTTTTTT. It specifies CASRLEQDTGELFF. The V call is TRBV6-4, the J call TRBJ2-2; the D gene is possibly TRBD2 (5 bases). Looked up from germline, CDR1 is MRHNA and CDR2 is SNTAGT. CDR3 length: 14 residues. Trimming removed 6 bases from V and 3 bases from J, with 11 bases in between.

The V and J genes are TRBV18 and TRBJ2-7; 8 positions match TRBD1. The junction had 7 bases not matched to a gene; V was cut back by 1 base and J by 5 bases. Germline V gene lookup returns CDR1 KGHSH and CDR2 LQKENI. CDR3 length equals 15 residues. The CDR3 sequence: CASSPLSGGLDEQYF. Here the CDR3 DNA reads TGTGCCAGCTCACCACTCTCAGGGGGCTTAGACGAGCAGTACTTC.

The chain employs TRBV6-6 and TRBJ1-6, with D unclear. The CDR3 sequence is 15 residues long. The V and J ends lost 2 bases and 9 bases respectively, with 14 bases between them. Germline V gives CDR1 MNHNY, CDR2 SVGAGI (reference sequence). Here the CDR3 reads CASSYVDTVGSPLHF. Here the CDR3 DNA reads TGTGCCAGCAGTTACGTAGACACGGTTGGTTCACCCCTCCACTTT.

The genes are TRBV7-6 and TRBJ2-3; 10 nucleotides line up with TRBD2. The J segment lost 3 bases and the V segment lost 2 bases, leaving 5 bases of the junction unmatched. The CDR3 length is 16 residues. CDR1 is SGHVS and CDR2 is FNYEAQ in the germline V gene. CDR3 residues: CASSLYSGGRTDTQYF. In DNA form, the CDR3 reads TGTGCCAGCAGCTTATATAGCGGGGGGCGGACAGATACGCAGTATTTT.

This chain links TRBV9 with TRBJ1-1, with TRBD1 matching over 8 bases. CDR1 is SGDLS and CDR2 is YYNGEE in the germline V gene. This CDR3 spans 15 amino acids. V lost 0 bases and J lost 6; bases outside the gene matches: 7. CDR3 bases: TGTGCCAGCAGCGTAGGACGCAGGGGGCTCCCTGAAGCTTTCTTT. It yields the protein CASSVGRRGLPEAFF.